Presented here are 32 T cell receptor beta chains from one specimen sequenced in a study of T cells in pancreatic ductal adenocarcinoma. Surgery without prior neoadjuvant therapy was the treatment of the selected pancreatic ductal adenocarcinoma patients. Assay: immunoSEQ multiplex PCR; the TCRdb copy retains only in-frame clones and omits some. The data hold some 4,500 clones, with approximately 72% observed a single time. Sequencing was carried out using pancreatic tumor tissue. The receptors stem from a human donor with pancreatic ductal adenocarcinoma.

The rearrangement joins TRBV6-6 to TRBJ2-7; 7 bases map to TRBD1. Germline V gives CDR1 MNHNY, CDR2 SVGAGI (reference sequence). V was clipped by 5 bases and J by 5 bases; unmatched bases: 3. The CDR3 is made up of 12 amino acids. The chain's CDR3 is CASSIGGDEQYF. The CDR3 DNA reads as TGTGCCAGCAGTATAGGGGGCGACGAGCAGTACTTC.

By frequency in the sample, this clone is medium-sized. The CDR3 nucleotides are TGTGCCAGCAGCCGGACCGGGACAAGCCCAGGGTACACCTTC. Amino acids: CASSRTGTSPGYTF. The J gene is TRBJ1-2, the V gene TRBV5-4; possible D gene TRBD1, 6 bases. In germline, CDR1 is SGHNT, CDR2 YYREEE (reference sequence). CDR3 length equals 14 residues. V was shortened by 4 bases and J by 11 bases, with 21 bases between the two germline ends.

The genes are TRBV14 and TRBJ2-3, with TRBD2 as a possible D gene (6 bases). CDR1 is SGHDN, CDR2 FVKESK, per germline. Trimming pared 1 base from V and 8 bases from J, leaving 10 bases between. The CDR3 runs 13 residues. CDR3 sequence: CASSQGVRGTQYF. CDR3 in DNA: TGTGCCAGCAGCCAAGGGGTGCGGGGTACGCAGTATTTT. Full variable domain (outside the CDR3, taken from reference TRBV14 and TRBJ2-3): EAGVTQFPSHSVIEKGQTVTLRCDPISGHDNLYWYRRVMGKEIKFLLHFVKESKQDESGMPNNRFLAERTGGTYSTLKVQPAELEDSGVYFCASSQGVRGTQYFGPGTRLTVL.

This clone has just a few counts. The genes are TRBV10-3 and TRBJ2-7; the D gene is possibly TRBD1 (5 bases). The ends were cut back, 10 bases at V and 0 bases at J, with 13 bases in the middle. From germline, CDR1 is ENHRY and CDR2 SYGVKD. The CDR3 sequence is 13 residues long. The CDR3 nucleotides read TGTGCCACCACCCCAGACAGCTCCTACGAGCAGTACTTC. Its translation: CATTPDSSYEQYF.

The chain recombines TRBV5-5 with TRBJ2-1, with a weak D call TRBD2 (5 bases). The CDR3 contains 13 residues. Germline CDR1 is SGHKS and CDR2 is YYEKEE (reference sequence). Trimming took 2 bases from V and 9 from J, leaving 12 bases between them. CDR3 coding DNA: TGTGCCAGCAGCTTCCCCGGGGATTTTGAGCAGTTCTTC. Amino acids: CASSFPGDFEQFF.

The rearrangement joins TRBV6-1 to TRBJ2-1; D not certain. Germline values: CDR1 MNHNS, CDR2 SASEGT. The CDR3 spans 13 residues. Deletions cut 10 bases from V and 0 bases from J, with 10 bases between. The CDR3 region is CATGLDSYNEQFF. The CDR3 DNA follows: TGTGCCACCGGGTTAGACTCCTACAATGAGCAGTTCTTC.

The rearrangement links TRBV5-6 to TRBJ2-5; TRBD2 agrees at 10 bases. Trimming at V came to 4 bases and at J to 5 bases, leaving 8 bases not matched to a gene. CDR1 SGHDT and CDR2 YYEEEE come from the germline V gene. The CDR3 runs to 15 residues. The CDR3 DNA reads as TGTGCCAGCAGCGGCAGCGGGAGGGCCTCGGAGACCCAGTACTTC. As protein: CASSGSGRASETQYF. Supplemented by reference TRBV5-6 and TRBJ2-5, the full variable domain reads DAGVTQSPTHLIKTRGQQVTLRCSPKSGHDTVSWYQQALGQGPQFIFQYYEEEERQRGNFPDRFSGHQFPNYSSELNVNALLLGDSALYLCASSGSGRASETQYFGPGTRLLVL.

This clone has only one observation. The rearrangement uses TRBV27 and TRBJ2-7, with 7 bases matching TRBD2. The ends lost 2 bases at V and 3 bases at J; junction bases unmatched: 10. Germline-derived CDR1 and CDR2 are MNHEY and SMNVEV (reference sequence). This CDR3 spans 16 amino acids. The CDR3 sequence: CASSLGGEPLIYEQYF. Written as DNA, the CDR3 is TGTGCCAGCAGTTTAGGGGGGGAGCCCCTAATCTACGAGCAGTACTTC.

The chain carries TRBV19 and TRBJ1-2; D is possibly TRBD1 (5 bases). Germline CDR1 LNHDA, CDR2 SQIVND (reference sequence). This CDR3 region has 12 residues. V was pared by 5 bases and J by 10 bases, with 14 bases between. CDR3 loop: CASSPRREHYTF. CDR3 nucleotide sequence: TGTGCCAGTAGTCCTCGCAGGGAACACTACACCTTC.

The rearrangement joins TRBV18 to TRBJ1-4; D remains unclear. The CDR3 spans 14 residues. Germline CDR1 is KGHSH and CDR2 is LQKENI. The germline V and J ends were trimmed by 8 bases and 3 bases, with 13 bases remaining between them. The CDR3 loop is CASAPEVANEKLFF. The CDR3 bases are TGTGCCAGCGCGCCAGAGGTGGCTAATGAAAAACTGTTTTTT.

The chain combines TRBV4-1 with TRBJ2-3; TRBD2 agrees at 10 bases. CDR1 MGHRA and CDR2 YSYEKL come from the germline V gene. The CDR3 loop spans 16 amino acids. The V gene end was trimmed by 0 bases and the J gene end by 2 bases; junction bases not matched to a gene: 2. The CDR3 coding sequence is TGCGCCAGCAGCCAAGATAGCGGGGGGTTCACAGATACGCAGTATTTT. This sequence encodes CASSQDSGGFTDTQYF.

The V call is TRBV27, the J call TRBJ1-1; D is perhaps TRBD1 (5 bases). CDR1 and CDR2 (germline): MNHEY, SMNVEV (reference sequence). This CDR3 has 14 amino acids. V lost 2 bases and J 7 bases, leaving 14 bases between the germline ends. The DNA for the CDR3 is TGTGCCAGCAGTTTAGCGCTTCAGGGCCGTGAAGCTTTCTTT. Amino acids: CASSLALQGREAFF.

The gene calls are TRBV6-5 and TRBJ1-1; maybe TRBD1 (6 bases). Trimming left V 8 bases short and J 2 bases short, with 12 bases between. The CDR3 spans 13 residues. The germline V gene encodes CDR1 MNHEY and CDR2 SVGAGI. This CDR3 reads CASSWTANTEAFF. The CDR3 DNA sequence: TGTGCCAGCTCCTGGACAGCAAACACTGAAGCTTTCTTT.

This sequence joins TRBV14 and TRBJ2-5; tentative D call: TRBD1 (5 bases). Germline V lookup: CDR1 SGHDN, CDR2 FVKESK. The CDR3 consists of 13 residues. Trimming left V 3 bases short and J 4 bases short, with 9 bases between. CDR3 residues: CASSQGLRETQYF. For the CDR3, the DNA is TGTGCCAGCAGCCAGGGGCTGCGAGAGACCCAGTACTTC.

The chain links TRBV9 to TRBJ2-7, with D unresolved. In germline, CDR1 is SGDLS, CDR2 YYNGEE. The V gene lost 1 base and the J gene lost 3 bases, with 8 bases spanning the gap. The CDR3 is made up of 13 amino acids. CDR3 region: CASSVHDGYEQYF. DNA of the CDR3: TGTGCCAGCAGCGTACACGATGGCTACGAGCAGTACTTC.

The gene calls are TRBV6-5 and TRBJ2-2; 10 bases fit TRBD1. The V segment lost 8 bases and the J segment 6 bases; nucleotides outside the gene matches: 3. CDR1 is MNHEY, CDR2 SVGAGI, per germline. The CDR3 covers 13 residues. DNA for the CDR3: TGTGCCAGCGGGACAGGGGAGGCCGGGGAGCTGTTTTTT. This codes for CASGTGEAGELFF.

The chain recombines TRBV7-8 with TRBJ1-2; D unclear. Between the trimmed V and J ends, which lost 1 base and 2 bases, there was a span of 5 bases. The CDR3 totals 13 residues. Germline V CDR1 and CDR2: SGHVS, FQNEAQ. The CDR3 is CASSLDSNYGYTF. The DNA for the CDR3 is TGTGCCAGCAGCTTAGACAGCAACTATGGCTACACCTTC.

This clone appeared a few times. The chain is built from TRBV7-2 and TRBJ2-1; 10 bases fit TRBD2. There are 15 residues in the CDR3. Trimming cost V 4 bases and J 8 bases; bases outside gene matches: 8. Germline CDR1 and CDR2: SGHTA and FQGNSA. The CDR3 is CASSYSSGRGDEQFF. In DNA form, the CDR3 reads TGTGCCAGCAGCTACTCAAGCGGGAGGGGGGATGAGCAGTTCTTC.

V is TRBV30 and J is TRBJ1-1, with D unresolved. CDR3 length: 12 residues. The germline gives CDR1 GTSNPN, CDR2 SVGIG (reference sequence). V was cut by 0 bases and J by 1 base, with 3 bases left in between. CDR3 nucleotides: TGTGCCTGGAGTGTAGGGAACACTGAAGCTTTCTTT. This encodes CAWSVGNTEAFF. The full variable domain, its missing parts supplied by reference TRBV30 and TRBJ1-1, is SQTIHQWPATLVQPVGSPLSLECTVEGTSNPNLYWYRQAAGRGLQLLFYSVGIGQISSEVPQNLSASRPQDRQFILSSKKLLLSDSGFYLCAWSVGNTEAFFGQGTRLTVV.

The rearrangement links TRBV6-6 to TRBJ1-3, with D unresolved. CDR3 length: 13 residues. Between the trimmed V and J ends, which lost 5 bases and 6 bases, there was a span of 11 bases. From germline, CDR1 is MNHNY and CDR2 SVGAGI (reference sequence). The CDR3 nucleotides read TGTGCCAGCAGTGGGTTCGGGAAAAACACCATATATTTT. Translated, it gives CASSGFGKNTIYF.

The rearrangement uses TRBV5-1 and TRBJ1-5; TRBD1 might be the D (6 bases). This CDR3 region has 15 residues. Deletions cut 0 bases from V and 7 bases from J, with 14 bases between. Germline V gene lookup returns CDR1 SGHRS and CDR2 YFSETQ. The CDR3 DNA follows: TGCGCCAGCAGCTTGGAGGGGGTAGAGGGACAGCCCCAGCATTTT. Its translation is CASSLEGVEGQPQHF. The full variable domain, its missing parts supplied by reference TRBV5-1 and TRBJ1-5, is KAGVTQTPRYLIKTRGQQVTLSCSPISGHRSVSWYQQTPGQGLQFLFEYFSETQRNKGNFPGRFSGRQFSNSRSEMNVSTLELGDSALYLCASSLEGVEGQPQHFGDGTRLSIL.

The table lists this clone with a few counts. The chain is built from TRBV6-5 and TRBJ1-5; perhaps TRBD1 as D (6 bases). The ends were cut back, 4 bases at V and 0 bases at J, with 10 bases in the middle. Germline CDR1 is MNHEY and CDR2 is SVGAGI. The CDR3 is made up of 15 amino acids. Here the CDR3 DNA reads TGTGCCAGCAGTTTGACAGGAGATAGCAATCAGCCCCAGCATTTT. Residues: CASSLTGDSNQPQHF.

The chain employs TRBV7-4 and TRBJ1-5, with 10 bases aligning to TRBD1. V dropped 2 bases and J dropped 7; count of bases not matched to a gene: 5. CDR1 is SGHVT, CDR2 SQSDAQ, per germline. This CDR3 has 15 residues. CDR3 residues: CASSLRQGAQQPQHF. The CDR3 DNA follows: TGTGCCAGCAGCTTAAGACAGGGGGCGCAACAGCCCCAGCATTTT.

This clone is a singleton in its sample. The chain uses TRBV6-1 and TRBJ1-1, with 7 bases that match TRBD1. With 8 bases clipped from V and 5 bases from J, the junction kept 8 bases outside the gene matches. The CDR3 sequence is 13 residues long. Germline CDR1 and CDR2: MNHNS and SASEGT. Here the CDR3 reads CASGTGVGTEAFF. CDR3 in DNA: TGTGCCAGCGGAACAGGGGTTGGGACTGAAGCTTTCTTT.

The chain joins TRBV14 to TRBJ2-1, with D possibly TRBD2 on 5 matching bases. The CDR3 extends over 13 amino acids. Trimming shortened V by 4 bases and J by 7 bases, and 11 bases separated the two germline ends. CDR1 and CDR2 (germline): SGHDN, FVKESK. The CDR3 region is CASSPADWNEQFF. Here the CDR3 DNA reads TGTGCCAGCAGCCCCGCGGACTGGAATGAGCAGTTCTTC.

V is TRBV11-3 and J is TRBJ2-3, with TRBD2 matching over 10 bases. The J segment lost 1 base and the V segment lost 5 bases, leaving 6 bases of the junction unmatched. The germline gives CDR1 SGHNT, CDR2 YENEEA. The CDR3 sequence is 16 residues long. CDR3 DNA: TGTGCCAGCAGCCTTGGGACTAGCGTCGGCACAGATACGCAGTATTTT. It codes for CASSLGTSVGTDTQYF.

The rearrangement links TRBV6-5 to TRBJ1-2; 9 nucleotides line up with TRBD1. Trimming took 2 bases from V and 8 from J; bases not matched to a gene: 9. This CDR3 spans 15 amino acids. Germline CDR1 is MNHEY and CDR2 is SVGAGI. CDR3 protein: CASSYVGQGPRGYTF. CDR3 bases: TGTGCCAGCAGTTACGTCGGACAGGGGCCGAGAGGCTACACCTTC.

This clone was seen once. V gene TRBV7-2 combines with J gene TRBJ2-3; TRBD2 agrees at 13 bases. CDR3 length equals 15 residues. The J segment lost 12 bases and the V segment lost 1 base, leaving 7 bases of the junction unmatched. Germline assignment: CDR1 SGHTA and CDR2 FQGNSA. The CDR3 DNA reads as TGTGCCAGCAGCTTAGGGCGACTAGCGGGGGGCCCCCAGTATTTT. Protein product: CASSLGRLAGGPQYF.

The chain carries TRBV30 and TRBJ2-7, with 10 bases aligning to TRBD2. The CDR3 has 12 residues. J lost 4 bases, V lost 4 bases, and 1 base had no gene match. Looked up from germline, CDR1 is GTSNPN and CDR2 is SVGIG (reference sequence). Here the CDR3 reads CAWTSGSYEQYF. The CDR3 bases are TGTGCCTGGACTAGCGGGAGTTACGAGCAGTACTTC.

V is TRBV21-1 and J is TRBJ2-7; the DNA was not compared with TRBD1, the D call given in the table. TRBV21-1 is designated a pseudogene. The CDR3 is 18 amino acids. CDR3 region: CASSKAQAGQGPSYEQYF. The CDR3 nucleotides read TGTGCCAGCAGCAAAGCGCAAGCCGGACAGGGTCCCTCCTACGAGCAGTACTTC.

The chain is built from TRBV11-2 and TRBJ2-5; TRBD1 matches 7 bases. The V segment lost 4 bases and the J segment 3 bases; nucleotides outside the gene matches: 5. Germline-derived CDR1 and CDR2 are SGHAT and FQNNGV. The CDR3 totals 14 residues. CDR3 amino acids: CASSSNDREETQYF. The CDR3 DNA reads TGTGCCAGCAGCTCAAATGACAGGGAAGAGACCCAGTACTTC.

This clone was seen a handful of times. This chain links TRBV18 with TRBJ2-7; D remains ambiguous. There are 13 residues in the CDR3. Germline V gives CDR1 KGHSH, CDR2 LQKENI. Trimming shortened V by 2 bases and J by 2 bases, and 7 bases separated the two germline ends. The CDR3 DNA reads TGTGCCAGCTCACCAAGCACCACCTACGAGCAGTACTTC. This encodes CASSPSTTYEQYF.